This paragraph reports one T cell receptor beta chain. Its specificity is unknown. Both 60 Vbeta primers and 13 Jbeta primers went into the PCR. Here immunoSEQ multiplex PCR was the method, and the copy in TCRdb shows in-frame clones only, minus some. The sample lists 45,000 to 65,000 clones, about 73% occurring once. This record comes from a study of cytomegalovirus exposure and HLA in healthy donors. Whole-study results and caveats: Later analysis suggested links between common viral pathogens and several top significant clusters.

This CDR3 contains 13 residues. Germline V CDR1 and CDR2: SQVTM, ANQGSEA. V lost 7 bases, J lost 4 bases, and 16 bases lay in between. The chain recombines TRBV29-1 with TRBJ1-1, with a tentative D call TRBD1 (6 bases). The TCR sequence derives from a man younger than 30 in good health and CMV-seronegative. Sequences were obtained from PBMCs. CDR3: CSAEGGRSTEAFF. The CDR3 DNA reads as TGCAGCGCCGAGGGGGGGCGCAGCACTGAAGCTTTCTTT.